The present T cell receptor beta chain was sequenced within a study of cytomegalovirus exposure and HLA in healthy donors. With respect to this clone: What it recognizes is unknown.

The PCR used 60 Vbeta and 13 Jbeta primers. The method was immunoSEQ multiplex PCR; TCRdb's version includes in-frame clones alone and lacks a portion of them. The sample comprises about 140,000 clones, 65% to 70% of which are singletons, and less than 11% rests with the top ten. Findings of the study overall: Previously analyzed data showed that most TCR beta V segments were productive at a frequency of about 87% or about 30%. Cytomegalovirus association was listed for 164 TCR beta chains. Rates of TCR association differed by HLA locus in a later analysis, with DRB1 highest and HLA-C lowest. Common viral pathogens (according to a later analysis) appeared linked to several of the most significant clusters.

Germline CDR1 reads SGHKS; CDR2 reads YYEKEE (reference sequence). This CDR3 region has 14 residues. V shed 4 bases, J shed 3 bases, and the junction held 2 bases outside the gene matches. The TCR originated in a man in his thirties or forties in good health and CMV-seropositive. This sequence joins TRBV5-5 and TRBJ2-3; 10 nucleotides match TRBD2. Sequencing was done on a sample of PBMCs. The CDR3 nucleotides read TGTGCCAGCAGCACTAGCGGGGATACAGATACGCAGTATTTT. Protein sequence: CASSTSGDTDTQYF.